The 21 T cell receptor beta chains below were found in one sample sequenced in a study of regulatory T cells in long-lasting Graves disease. Construction of the TCR beta libraries employed iRepertoire HTBI primers in conjunction with Arm-PCR of CDR3 regions. MiXCR, applied by TCRdb to the multiplex PCR reads, yields one record per CDR3 protein. In the table there are 400,000 to 500,000 distinct CDR3 sequences, under 25% of which are singletons. Time point given: persistent/refractory GD, antithyroid drugs over 5 years with positive TRAb. The TCR library was made from RNA extracted from PBMCs. The input for sequencing was peripheral blood mononuclear cells (PBMCs), taken when the disease was refractory, from a patient treated with antithyroid drugs. These receptors all stem from a female donor with Graves disease.

This clonotype was found many times. The J gene is TRBJ2-5, the V gene TRBV27, with TRBD2 identical over 14 bases. The CDR3 covers 12 residues. With V trimmed by 6 bases and J by 13 bases, 4 bases remained unmatched. Germline assignment: CDR1 MNHEY and CDR2 SMNVEV (reference sequence). In nucleotides, the CDR3 is TGTGCCAGCAGGGGACTAGCGGGAGCCGTGTACTTC. This translates into CASRGLAGAVYF.

This clonotype was detected ten times or more. The chain links TRBV6-1 to TRBJ2-2; 7 nucleotides align to TRBD2. The CDR3 is 15 amino acids. J was trimmed by 4 bases and V by 5 bases; bases with no gene match: 7. Germline-derived CDR1 and CDR2 are MNHNS and SASEGT. CDR3 loop: CASSRLPSGTGELFF. CDR3 bases: TGTGCCAGCAGTCGGTTGCCTAGCGGCACCGGGGAGCTGTTTTTT.

This clonotype was counted between two and nine times. The chain couples TRBV20-1 to TRBJ2-6; TRBD1 aligns across 8 bases. Trimming removed 2 bases from V and 3 bases from J; junction bases left unmatched: 12. Looked up from germline, CDR1 is DFQATT and CDR2 is SNEGSKA (reference sequence). The CDR3 is 18 residues long. The CDR3 DNA is TGCAGTGCTAGATCTGGGCAGGGGGCTAATTTTGGGGCCAACGTCCTGACTTTC. Translated, it gives CSARSGQGANFGANVLTF.

In the case of this clonotype: This sequence may be a read error, since a much larger clone differs from it by one base. The chain combines TRBV6-9 with TRBJ2-7, with 11 bases fitting TRBD2. CDR3 size: 15 residues. Germline V gene data show CDR1 as MNHGY and CDR2 as SVAAGI. CDR3 sequence reads: CANSFRLAGFYEQYF. CDR3 sequence (DNA): TGTGCCAACAGTTTTCGACTAGCGGGATTTTACGAGCAGTACTTC.

In this sample, this clonotype turned up many times. The genes are TRBV7-2 and TRBJ1-2, with no clear D. V was clipped by 2 bases and J by 6 bases, with 10 bases between them. Germline lookup yields CDR1 SGHTA and CDR2 FQGNSA. The CDR3 runs to 13 residues. This chain's CDR3 is CASSLYQGNGYTF. In nucleotides, the CDR3 is TGTGCCAGCAGCTTATATCAAGGGAATGGCTACACCTTC.

This chain joins TRBV5-1 and TRBJ1-2, with D tentatively TRBD1 (5 bases). With 3 bases removed from V and 8 bases from J, the gap between germline ends came to 26 bases. Germline CDR1 SGHRS, CDR2 YFSETQ. This CDR3 is 17 amino acids long. Here the CDR3 DNA reads TGCGCCAGCAGCTCCCGACAGCCTCAACGGGAAGGTGGGGGCTACACCTTC. This gives the protein CASSSRQPQREGGGYTF.

Here the CDR3 reads CASSPRLIHEQYF. For the CDR3, the DNA is TGTGCCAGCAGCCCCCGTTTAATCCACGAGCAGTACTTC. The chain combines TRBV9 with TRBJ2-7; D is ambiguous. CDR3 length equals 13 residues. Trimming removed 4 bases at V and 5 bases at J, with 13 bases between. The germline V gene has CDR1 SGDLS and CDR2 YYNGEE.

This clonotype was picked up many times. The chain is built from TRBV19 and TRBJ2-7; D gene ambiguous. Between the trimmed V and J ends, which lost 6 bases and 0 bases, there was a span of 9 bases. In germline, CDR1 is LNHDA, CDR2 SQIVND (reference sequence). The CDR3 has 13 amino acids. This CDR3 is CASSGVDSYEQYF. The CDR3 DNA reads TGTGCCAGTAGCGGCGTCGACTCCTACGAGCAGTACTTC.

Points on this clonotype: In this CDR3 the conserved last residue, phenylalanine or tryptophan, is missing, so a read error is likely. The rearrangement uses TRBV30 and TRBJ1-1; 7 nucleotides line up with TRBD1. V dropped 4 bases and J dropped 4; count of bases not matched to a gene: 3. This CDR3 region has 12 residues. Germline V CDR1 and CDR2: GTSNPN, SVGIG (reference sequence). The CDR3: CAWIRGSTEAFS. Here the CDR3 DNA reads TGTGCCTGGATCAGGGGGTCCACTGAAGCTTTCTCT.

The J gene is TRBJ2-7, the V gene TRBV20-1, with D unclear. V was clipped by 0 bases and J by 2 bases, with 8 bases between them. CDR3 length: 13 amino acids. In germline, CDR1 is DFQATT, CDR2 SNEGSKA (reference sequence). This CDR3 reads CSARDRRTYEQYF. The CDR3 DNA is TGCAGTGCTAGAGACAGAAGGACCTACGAGCAGTACTTC.

To note about this clonotype: One base away lies a much larger clone, so this may be a sequencing read error. V gene TRBV20-1 combines with J gene TRBJ2-7, with D perhaps given as TRBD1 or TRBD2 (5 bases each). The CDR3 extends over 13 amino acids. Germline CDR1 DFQATT, CDR2 SNEGSKA (reference sequence). Here the CDR3 reads CSAWDRRSDEQCF. The CDR3 DNA reads as TGCAGTGCTTGGGACCGACGAAGCGACGAGCAGTGCTTC.

The chain joins TRBV30 to TRBJ1-2, with D hard to call. CDR1 is GTSNPN and CDR2 is SVGIG in the germline V gene (reference sequence). CDR3 length equals 15 residues. V gave up 1 base and J gave up 8 bases, with 20 bases separating them. This chain's CDR3 is CAWSATGILGGGYTF. In DNA form, the CDR3 reads TGTGCCTGGAGTGCCACCGGGATTCTTGGCGGGGGCTACACCTTC.

The table lists this clonotype with a few counts. This chain uses TRBV7-9 with TRBJ2-7; no clear D gene. Germline V gene data show CDR1 as SEHNR and CDR2 as FQNEAQ (reference sequence). This CDR3 has 13 residues. V lost 2 bases, J lost 4 bases, and 9 bases lay in between. CDR3 sequence: CASSLPPTYEQYF. Written as DNA, the CDR3 is TGTGCCAGCAGCTTACCGCCCACATACGAGCAGTACTTC.

This clonotype was observed a few times. The chain couples TRBV2 to TRBJ2-1; 12 bases fit TRBD2. Germline loops: CDR1 SNHLY, CDR2 FYNNEI. Trimming cost V 5 bases and J 4 bases; bases outside gene matches: 3. This CDR3 spans 15 amino acids. The CDR3 sequence is CASSRTSGTYNEQFF. The CDR3 DNA sequence: TGTGCCAGCAGTAGGACTAGCGGGACGTACAATGAGCAGTTCTTC.

This clonotype was counted a few times. The chain employs TRBV19 and TRBJ2-7, with D perhaps assigned TRBD1 or TRBD2 (6 bases each). This CDR3 contains 15 residues. V lost 8 bases to trimming and J lost 7 bases, with 24 bases between them. Germline CDR1 is LNHDA and CDR2 is SQIVND (reference sequence). CDR3 in amino acids: CASRKSGGLMEEQYF. In DNA form, the CDR3 reads TGTGCCAGTCGAAAGTCTGGGGGGCTTATGGAAGAGCAGTACTTC.

Turning to this clonotype: Given a much more abundant clone one base away, this may be a read error. This chain joins TRBV20-1 and TRBJ2-5, with D possibly called TRBD1 or TRBD2 (5 bases each). This CDR3 is built from 14 residues. Per the germline V gene, CDR1 is DFQATT and CDR2 is SNEGSKA (reference sequence). This CDR3 is CSALIGTQQETRYF. CDR3 sequence (DNA): TGCAGTGCTCTGATAGGGACCCAGCAAGAGACCCGGTACTTC.

This clonotype has only a few counts. The chain has TRBV7-2 and TRBJ1-2, with D maybe TRBD1 (6 bases). This CDR3 has 16 amino acids. The germline V gene encodes CDR1 SGHTA and CDR2 FQGNSA. Trimming left V 4 bases short and J 1 base short, with 16 bases between. CDR3 sequence: CASSWGGQISNYGYTF. Here the CDR3 DNA reads TGTGCCAGCAGCTGGGGGGGGCAAATCAGTAACTATGGCTACACCTTC.

This clonotype came up many times. V and J are TRBV6-2 or TRBV6-3 and TRBJ1-5; D is unclear. Deletions cut 6 bases from V and 0 bases from J, with 9 bases between. This CDR3 region has 14 residues. From germline, CDR1 is MNHEY and CDR2 SVGEGT. This chain's CDR3 is CASRGRNSNQPQHF. CDR3 nucleotide sequence: TGTGCCAGCAGAGGACGGAATAGCAATCAGCCCCAGCATTTT.

The chain is built from TRBV5-1 and TRBJ1-2, with D unresolved. CDR1 and CDR2 from the germline V gene are SGHRS and YFSETQ. Trimming shortened V by 2 bases and J by 5 bases, and 13 bases separated the two germline ends. The CDR3 length is 14 residues. The CDR3 region has the DNA TGCGCCAGCAGCTTAAGTGACCTGGAGTATGGCTACACCTTC. Translated: CASSLSDLEYGYTF.

V gene TRBV5-5 combines with J gene TRBJ2-6, with unresolved D. Looked up from germline, CDR1 is SGHKS and CDR2 is YYEKEE (reference sequence). The CDR3 runs to 16 residues. V lost 0 bases and J lost 0, with 7 bases in between. DNA for the CDR3: TGTGCCAGCAGCTTGGGGGATTACTCTGGGGCCAACGTCCTGACTTTC. This encodes CASSLGDYSGANVLTF.

This chain uses TRBV6-1 with TRBJ2-7; 7 positions match TRBD1. Germline V lookup: CDR1 MNHNS, CDR2 SASEGT. The CDR3 spans 14 residues. Unmatched junction bases numbered 9, after V lost 10 bases and J lost 0 bases. The CDR3, as DNA: TGTGCCACCGAGACCGGGACAGCCTCCTACGAGCAGTACTTC. This codes for CATETGTASYEQYF.